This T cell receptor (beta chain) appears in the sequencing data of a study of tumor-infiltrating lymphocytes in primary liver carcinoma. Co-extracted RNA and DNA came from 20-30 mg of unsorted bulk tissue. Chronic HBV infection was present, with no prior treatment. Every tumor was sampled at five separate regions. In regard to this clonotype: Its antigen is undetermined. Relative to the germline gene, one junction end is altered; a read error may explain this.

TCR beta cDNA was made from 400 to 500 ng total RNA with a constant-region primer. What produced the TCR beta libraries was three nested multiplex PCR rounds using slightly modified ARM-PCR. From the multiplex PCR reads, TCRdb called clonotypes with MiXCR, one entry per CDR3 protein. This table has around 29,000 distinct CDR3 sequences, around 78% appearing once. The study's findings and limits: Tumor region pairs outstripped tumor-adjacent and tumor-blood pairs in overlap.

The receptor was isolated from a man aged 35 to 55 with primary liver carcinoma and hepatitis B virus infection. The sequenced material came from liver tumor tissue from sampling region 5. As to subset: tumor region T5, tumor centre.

The CDR3 loop reads CAGSPGSREQFF. The CDR3 DNA follows: TGTGCCGGCAGTCCGGGTTCCCGTGAGCAGTTCTTC. The V and J genes are TRBV12-3 or TRBV12-4 and TRBJ2-1; D gene unclear. The CDR3 extends over 12 amino acids.